Listed here are 18 T cell receptor beta chains from one sample, sequenced in a study of shared clonotypes between healthy human individuals. Naive CD8 cells lacked CD45RO, underwent positive selection for CCR7 and left out terminally differentiated effector memory CD45RA+ cells. Clones were sequenced by immunoSEQ multiplex PCR, and TCRdb holds only the in-frame ones, with some missing. The sample consists of 650,000 to 800,000 clones, 92% of them appearing once. Input material: naive CD8+ T cells sorted from blood. Every receptor here comes from a man younger than 40 in good health.

In DNA form, the CDR3 reads TGTGCCAGCAGTTACGGCCTAGGAGGATATTACAATGAGCAGTTCTTC. It translates to CASSYGLGGYYNEQFF. The rearrangement links TRBV6-5 to TRBJ2-1, with D maybe TRBD2 (5 bases). Trimming took off 2 bases at V and 4 bases at J, with 15 bases between the two ends. Germline V lookup: CDR1 MNHEY, CDR2 SVGAGI. The CDR3 spans 16 residues.

The sample holds one count of this clone. V usage is TRBV5-4 and J usage is TRBJ1-1; tentatively, D is TRBD1 (5 bases). In germline, CDR1 is SGHNT, CDR2 YYREEE (reference sequence). The CDR3 sequence is 14 residues long. V was trimmed by 5 bases and J by 5 bases, leaving 16 bases between them. The CDR3 region has the DNA TGTGCCAGCAGTCAAGGCAGGGTTGGGACTGAAGCTTTCTTT. It encodes CASSQGRVGTEAFF.

The rearrangement links TRBV10-1 to TRBJ2-1; TRBD1 matches 8 bases. The CDR3 covers 18 residues. Germline V gene lookup returns CDR1 WNHNN and CDR2 SYGVQD (reference sequence). V lost 3 bases and J lost 5; bases outside the gene matches: 15. The CDR3 DNA sequence: TGCGCCAGCAGTGACCCGAAAGATGACAGGGGCCCTAACAATGAGCAGTTCTTC. This gives the protein CASSDPKDDRGPNNEQFF.

V is TRBV29-1 and J is TRBJ2-3; maybe TRBD2 (6 bases). Germline V CDR1 and CDR2: SQVTM, ANQGSEA. V lost 3 bases and J 6 bases, leaving 22 bases between the germline ends. The CDR3 has 16 residues. The CDR3 DNA is TGCAGCGTTGAGGGTATGTGGGAGGAGAGCGGGGATACGCAGTATTTT. Its protein is CSVEGMWEESGDTQYF.

The J gene is TRBJ2-7, the V gene TRBV19, with TRBD2 identical over 10 bases. This CDR3 contains 19 residues. Looked up from germline, CDR1 is LNHDA and CDR2 is SQIVND (reference sequence). Trimming at V came to 2 bases and at J to 4 bases, leaving 17 bases not matched to a gene. Written as DNA, the CDR3 is TGTGCCAGTAGTATATCCCCAATACTTGGACTAGCGGAAACTTACGAGCAGTACTTC. Protein product: CASSISPILGLAETYEQYF.

The genes are TRBV4-2 and TRBJ1-5; D is perhaps TRBD1 (6 bases). Trimming removed 1 base from V and 4 bases from J, with 8 bases in between. Germline assignment: CDR1 LGHNA and CDR2 YNFKEQ. The CDR3 sequence is 14 residues long. CDR3 DNA: TGTGCCAGCAGCCAAGCGCAGGGGAATCAGCCCCAGCATTTT. Translation: CASSQAQGNQPQHF.

This chain connects TRBV27 to TRBJ1-1; D unclear. V shed 4 bases and J shed 9 bases, with 15 bases lying between them. Looked up from germline, CDR1 is MNHEY and CDR2 is SMNVEV (reference sequence). The CDR3 totals 13 residues. The CDR3 region has the DNA TGTGCCAGCAGTTCGCCCGGGTTCCTACAAGCTTTCTTT. Its protein product is CASSSPGFLQAFF.

With respect to this clone: A far larger clone is off by one base, so a read error is likely. Other nucleotide sequences in the sample specify the same CDR3. V usage is TRBV27 and J usage is TRBJ1-2, with TRBD1 matching 8 bases. Germline values: CDR1 MNHEY, CDR2 SMNVEV (reference sequence). CDR3 length: 13 amino acids. V was clipped by 2 bases and J by 11 bases; unmatched bases: 7. The CDR3 DNA follows: TGTGCCAGCAGTTTAGGAAGACAGGGGCGTTACACCTTC. It is translated as CASSLGRQGRYTF.

The V call is TRBV5-5, the J call TRBJ2-2, with D uncertain. CDR1 and CDR2 from the germline V gene are SGHKS and YYEKEE (reference sequence). The CDR3 contains 15 residues. Trimming removed 0 bases at V and 1 base at J, with 7 bases between. The CDR3 sequence: CASSLGQLNTGELFF. CDR3 DNA: TGTGCCAGCAGCTTGGGGCAGTTGAACACCGGGGAGCTGTTTTTT.

This sequence joins TRBV5-1 and TRBJ1-5, with D possibly matching TRBD1 (5 bases). CDR3 length: 14 residues. V was cut by 2 bases and J by 4 bases, with 10 bases left in between. Germline values: CDR1 SGHRS, CDR2 YFSETQ. The CDR3 spells CASSFGWGNQPQHF. In DNA, the CDR3 is TGCGCCAGCAGCTTCGGATGGGGGAATCAGCCCCAGCATTTT.

This chain joins TRBV13 and TRBJ2-1; D is ambiguous. The CDR3 consists of 17 residues. V lost 3 bases to trimming and J lost 1 base, with 16 bases between them. Germline V gene lookup returns CDR1 PRHDT and CDR2 FYEKMQ (reference sequence). CDR3 amino acids: CASSFYANSPSYNEQFF. In nucleotides, the CDR3 is TGTGCCAGCAGCTTCTACGCAAATAGTCCGTCCTACAATGAGCAGTTCTTC. Complete variable domain (other parts from reference TRBV13 and TRBJ2-1): AAGVIQSPRHLIKEKRETATLKCYPIPRHDTVYWYQQGPGQDPQFLISFYEKMQSDKGSIPDRFSAQQFSDYHSELNMSSLELGDSALYFCASSFYANSPSYNEQFFGPGTRLTVL.

The chain has TRBV19 and TRBJ1-2; D remains ambiguous. There are 13 residues in the CDR3. Looked up from germline, CDR1 is LNHDA and CDR2 is SQIVND (reference sequence). V gave up 3 bases and J gave up 6 bases, with 11 bases separating them. The CDR3 spells CASSISQLDGYTF. CDR3 DNA: TGTGCCAGTAGTATTTCCCAGCTGGATGGCTACACCTTC.

This chain uses TRBV27 with TRBJ1-1; no firm D call. Trimming shortened V by 5 bases and J by 1 base, and 17 bases separated the two germline ends. The CDR3 is 16 residues long. CDR1 is MNHEY, CDR2 SMNVEV, per germline (reference sequence). The CDR3 DNA is TGTGCCAGCAGTACCTCTCGGACGGGCAGGAACACTGAAGCTTTCTTT. The encoded protein is CASSTSRTGRNTEAFF.

This chain uses TRBV10-3 with TRBJ2-5; 9 nucleotides agree with TRBD2. Trimming took 6 bases from V and 3 from J; bases not matched to a gene: 5. Per germline, CDR1 ENHRY and CDR2 SYGVKD. The CDR3 contains 14 residues. CDR3 sequence (DNA): TGTGCCATCAGAGAGCGGGAGGTGGAAGAGACCCAGTACTTC. The encoded protein is CAIREREVEETQYF.

This chain joins TRBV5-6 and TRBJ2-6; unclear D gene. Germline V gives CDR1 SGHDT, CDR2 YYEEEE. Between the trimmed V and J ends, which lost 4 bases and 1 base, there was a span of 18 bases. The CDR3 extends over 18 amino acids. Here the CDR3 DNA reads TGTGCCAGCAGCGACGGCCGGCGTTCTTATTCTGGGGCCAACGTCCTGACTTTC. This translates into CASSDGRRSYSGANVLTF.

The chain employs TRBV27 and TRBJ2-7; 10 bases align to TRBD2. CDR1 and CDR2 (germline): MNHEY, SMNVEV (reference sequence). J was trimmed by 4 bases and V by 6 bases; bases with no gene match: 9. The CDR3 extends over 15 amino acids. CDR3 amino acids: CASRISSGSLYEQYF. The CDR3 nucleotides read TGTGCCAGCAGAATTTCTAGCGGGAGTCTATACGAGCAGTACTTC.

This chain links TRBV7-3 with TRBJ2-5; tentative D call: TRBD2 (6 bases). The CDR3 runs 15 residues. In germline, CDR1 is SGHTA, CDR2 FQGTGA. Trimming cost V 1 base and J 5 bases, with 14 bases left between them. CDR3 region: CASSLIQGGRETQYF. The CDR3 nucleotides read TGTGCCAGCAGCTTAATTCAAGGAGGGAGGGAGACCCAGTACTTC.

J is TRBJ2-1 and V is TRBV5-1; tentatively, D is TRBD1 (6 bases). The CDR3 length is 18 residues. V was pared by 1 base and J by 0 bases, with 17 bases between. Per the germline V gene, CDR1 is SGHRS and CDR2 is YFSETQ. CDR3 in DNA: TGCGCCAGCAGCTTGTTCTCCCTCGGACAGAGCTCCTACAATGAGCAGTTCTTC. Its translation is CASSLFSLGQSSYNEQFF.